A selection of T cell receptor beta chains follows, all from one sample in a study of T-cell reconstitution after alpha-beta-depleted transplantation in children. TCRdb passed the PCR reads through MiXCR, listing each CDR3 protein once. The table lists about 260,000 distinct CDR3 sequences, roughly 8.2% of them singletons. The sample here was PBMCs, mostly from graft donor cells, taken 180 days after TCRalphabeta/CD19-depleted stem cell transplant. These receptors were collected from a male patient under 18 who had a stem cell transplant for acute lymphoblastic leukemia, so the T cells may come from the graft donor. Each CDR3 is given with its conserved first and last residue. A D gene is named only where the DNA matches it firmly. Not every row has a clone size; where given, it reads once, few, many or a size class.

CDR3nt	CDR3aa	v_gene	j_gene	abundance	d_gene
TGTGCCAGCAGTTACTCTCTAGCGGGGGGTATAGGAGAGACCCAGTACTTC	CASSYSLAGGIGETQYF	TRBV6-5	TRBJ2-5	many	TRBD2
TGTGCCAGCAGCCAAGATCCTCGACTAATGAGAGCTGGGGCCAACGTCCTGACTTTC	CASSQDPRLMRAGANVLTF	TRBV3-1	TRBJ2-6	many	-
TGTGCCAGCAGCCCAGTAGCGGGAGTAAGCCACAATGAGCAGTTCTTC	CASSPVAGVSHNEQFF	TRBV11-2	TRBJ2-1	many	TRBD2
TGTGCCAGCAGTCCAGGGGGATTTATTGAGACCCAGTACTTC	CASSPGGFIETQYF	TRBV12-3/TRBV12-4	TRBJ2-5	many	TRBD1
TGCGCCAGCAGCTTGAGTCCCCAGGGGGGCGGCACAGATACGCAGTATTTT	CASSLSPQGGGTDTQYF	TRBV5-1	TRBJ2-3	many	-
TGTGCCAGCAGCTTGGCCGTGACTACCTTCTACGAGCAGTACTTC	CASSLAVTTFYEQYF	TRBV5-6	TRBJ2-7	many	-
TGTGCCAGCAGCCCCAAACAGGGGAACATCATATATTTT	CASSPKQGNIIYF	TRBV14	TRBJ1-3	-	TRBD1
TGTGCCAGCAGCCAAGAGGGTAGGGGGAGGTCCTACAATGAGCAGTTCTTC	CASSQEGRGRSYNEQFF	TRBV3-1	TRBJ2-1	many	-
TGTGCCAGTAGTATACAATGGGGGAAGCATGAGCAGTTCTTC	CASSIQWGKHEQFF	TRBV19	TRBJ2-1	many	-
TGTGCCAGCAGCCCCAACGACAGGGTGCCCTACGAGCAGTACTTC	CASSPNDRVPYEQYF	TRBV7-9	TRBJ2-7	few	TRBD1
TGTGCCAGCAGCTCCAGGGTCCACGAGCAGTACTTC	CASSSRVHEQYF	TRBV7-9	TRBJ2-7	many	-